This entry is about one T cell receptor beta chain. The V segment lost 10 bases and the J segment 9 bases; nucleotides outside the gene matches: 7. Germline V gene sequence: CDR1 KGHDR, CDR2 SFDVKD. The CDR3 sequence is 14 residues long. The data derive from a study of blood T cell repertoires in COVID-19. Authors' methods: Amplification of reference gene primers provided the estimated nucleated cell counts. Method: immunoSEQ multiplex PCR; TCRdb's copy keeps in-frame clones and lacks some. The DNA gave D and trimming, while V, J and clone size come from that table. This sample has 200,000 or so clones, with 88% found just once.

J is TRBJ2-1 and V is TRBV24-1; 14 bases line up with TRBD2. This receptor was obtained from a woman aged 25 to 39 who had been exposed to COVID-19. What was sequenced was PBMCs or T cells enriched from blood (not recorded which). CDR3 in DNA: TGTGCCACATTGGGACTAGCGGGAGTTTTTGAGCAGTTCTTC. Its protein is CATLGLAGVFEQFF.